Listed here are 6 T cell receptor beta chains from one sample, sequenced in a study of cytomegalovirus exposure and HLA in healthy donors. PCR was performed using 60 Vbeta and 13 Jbeta primers. Some clones are missing from TCRdb's copy, which holds only in-frame ones; the method was immunoSEQ multiplex PCR. Of 90,000 or so clones in the sample, roughly 70% were seen once. Sample: PBMCs. These receptors all stem from a woman between 50 and 59 years old in good health and CMV-seropositive.

This clone was observed a handful of times. This rearrangement joins TRBV5-1 to TRBJ2-4; D is perhaps TRBD1 (6 bases). Trimming left V 2 bases short and J 4 bases short, with 10 bases between. This CDR3 is built from 14 residues. The germline V gene has CDR1 SGHRS and CDR2 YFSETQ. The CDR3 sequence is CASSLTGNKNIQYF. CDR3 nucleotides: TGCGCCAGCAGCTTAACAGGGAATAAAAACATTCAGTACTTC.

J is TRBJ2-3 and V is TRBV7-3; perhaps TRBD1 as D (5 bases). The V and J ends lost 6 bases and 2 bases respectively, with 9 bases between them. Germline CDR1 reads SGHTA; CDR2 reads FQGTGA. The CDR3 runs to 13 residues. In DNA, the CDR3 is TGTGCCAGCAGTTTGGGGCCCACAGATACGCAGTATTTT. Translating it yields CASSLGPTDTQYF.

The gene calls are TRBV7-8 and TRBJ2-6, with D unclear. V shed 7 bases and J shed 3 bases, with 10 bases lying between them. Germline V lookup: CDR1 SGHVS, CDR2 FQNEAQ. The CDR3 runs 14 residues. The CDR3 loop is CASISTVGANVLTF. The DNA of the CDR3 is TGTGCCAGCATTAGTACGGTTGGGGCCAACGTCCTGACTTTC.

The chain is built from TRBV30 and TRBJ1-1; D not certain. CDR1 is GTSNPN, CDR2 SVGIG, per germline (reference sequence). The CDR3 contains 12 residues. V lost 0 bases, J lost 7 bases, and 9 bases lay in between. The CDR3 loop reads CAWSVGFDEAFF. The CDR3 nucleotides read TGTGCCTGGAGTGTGGGCTTTGATGAAGCTTTCTTT. Full variable domain (outside the CDR3, taken from reference TRBV30 and TRBJ1-1): SQTIHQWPATLVQPVGSPLSLECTVEGTSNPNLYWYRQAAGRGLQLLFYSVGIGQISSEVPQNLSASRPQDRQFILSSKKLLLSDSGFYLCAWSVGFDEAFFGQGTRLTVV.

The chain couples TRBV27 to TRBJ1-1; a possible D gene is TRBD1 (5 bases). This CDR3 region has 15 residues. Germline values: CDR1 MNHEY, CDR2 SMNVEV (reference sequence). V was shortened by 3 bases and J by 2 bases, with 13 bases between the two germline ends. The CDR3 loop reads CASSLYRSLNTEAFF. CDR3 nucleotides: TGTGCCAGCAGTTTGTACAGGAGCCTCAACACTGAAGCTTTCTTT.

Comment on this clone: Other DNA sequences in this sample translate to the same CDR3. The rearrangement uses TRBV7-6 and TRBJ2-4, with 7 positions matching TRBD2. Germline CDR1 reads SGHVS; CDR2 reads FNYEAQ. Trimming cost V 4 bases and J 6 bases; bases outside gene matches: 12. The length of the CDR3 is 16 residues. The CDR3 sequence: CASSSPTGTGGNIQYF. CDR3 nucleotide sequence: TGTGCCAGCAGCTCACCTACCGGGACGGGGGGAAACATTCAGTACTTC.